What follows are 20 T cell receptor beta chains derived from one specimen sequenced in a study of blood T cell repertoires in COVID-19. Profiling relied on immunoSEQ multiplex PCR, and the TCRdb table lists in-frame clones only, not all of them. The sample yields hundreds of thousands of clones, 80% to 90% seen once. The sequencing input was PBMCs or T cells enriched from blood (not recorded which). These receptors were obtained from a woman aged 18-30 years who had recovered from COVID-19.

The rearrangement uses TRBV3-1 (or the pseudogene TRBV3-2) and TRBJ2-5, with 10 bases identical to TRBD2. Germline CDR1 is LGHDT and CDR2 is YNNKEL (reference sequence). After removal of 0 bases from V and 1 base from J, the junction contained 5 bases not matched to a gene. The CDR3 length is 17 residues. The CDR3: CASSQDQTSGFQETQYF. CDR3 sequence (DNA): TGTGCCAGCAGCCAAGATCAGACTAGCGGGTTCCAAGAGACCCAGTACTTC.

The CDR3 region is CASSDSGASEQFF. The CDR3 DNA follows: TGTGCCAGCAGTGACTCGGGAGCTTCCGAGCAGTTCTTC. The chain joins TRBV6-4 to TRBJ2-1; the D gene is possibly TRBD2 (5 bases). Trimming left V 0 bases short and J 10 bases short, with 10 bases between. The CDR3 runs to 13 residues. Per the germline V gene, CDR1 is MRHNA and CDR2 is SNTAGT.

This sequence joins TRBV21-1 and TRBJ1-5. TRBV21-1 is flagged as a pseudogene. The CDR3 loop spans 13 amino acids. CDR3 sequence: CANNRGGHQPQHF. The CDR3 bases are TGTGCCAACAACCGTGGCGGCCACCAGCCCCAGCATTTT.

The V call is TRBV15, the J call TRBJ1-6, with D possibly being TRBD1 (6 bases). Trimming left V 5 bases short and J 10 bases short, with 9 bases between. Germline V gene sequence: CDR1 LNHNV, CDR2 YYDKDF (reference sequence). CDR3 length: 12 amino acids. For the CDR3, the DNA is TGTGCCACCAGCGTACAGGGCTCACCCCTCCACTTT. Translated, it gives CATSVQGSPLHF.

The rearrangement links TRBV7-2 to TRBJ2-5; TRBD2 agrees at 7 bases. V lost 1 base to trimming and J lost 4 bases; unmatched junction nucleotides: 6. This CDR3 has 15 residues. Germline V gene lookup returns CDR1 SGHTA and CDR2 FQGNSA. The CDR3 loop reads CASSLDPPSGETQYF. For the CDR3, the DNA is TGTGCCAGCAGCTTAGATCCGCCTAGCGGAGAGACCCAGTACTTC.

Points on this clone: This sample includes further DNA sequences coding for the same CDR3. The chain has TRBV2 and TRBJ1-1; D possibly corresponds to TRBD1 (6 bases). The germline V gene encodes CDR1 SNHLY and CDR2 FYNNEI. Trimming took 6 bases from V and 4 from J, leaving 9 bases between them. The CDR3 sequence is 12 residues long. The CDR3 region has the DNA TGTGCCAGCAGCACAGGGTCCACTGAAGCTTTCTTT. Translation: CASSTGSTEAFF.

The chain combines TRBV4-1 with TRBJ1-1; unclear D gene. The V end lost 1 base, the J end lost 8 bases, and 8 bases lay between the germline ends. Germline lookup yields CDR1 MGHRA and CDR2 YSYEKL. This CDR3 contains 12 residues. The chain's CDR3 is CASSQVGREAFF. DNA of the CDR3: TGCGCCAGCAGCCAAGTAGGCAGGGAAGCTTTCTTT.

This chain uses TRBV7-9 with TRBJ1-1; D gene unclear. CDR3 length: 13 amino acids. V was trimmed by 1 base and J by 5 bases, leaving 8 bases between them. Germline CDR1 SEHNR, CDR2 FQNEAQ (reference sequence). CDR3 sequence: CASSLGSSTEAFF. CDR3 bases: TGTGCCAGCAGCTTAGGCAGTTCGACTGAAGCTTTCTTT.

The chain is built from TRBV18 and TRBJ1-5; D unclear. V gave up 2 bases and J gave up 4 bases, with 9 bases separating them. The CDR3 consists of 14 residues. Germline V gene lookup returns CDR1 KGHSH and CDR2 LQKENI. CDR3 protein: CASSPMEGNQPQHF. The CDR3, as DNA: TGTGCCAGCTCACCAATGGAGGGAAATCAGCCCCAGCATTTT.

With regard to this clone: The sample carries other DNA sequences with the same CDR3. The rearrangement links TRBV19 to TRBJ1-4; the D is unclear. The CDR3 is made up of 13 amino acids. Germline V gene sequence: CDR1 LNHDA, CDR2 SQIVND (reference sequence). Trimming removed 3 bases at V and 7 bases at J, with 9 bases between. CDR3 loop: CASSMGGGEKLFF. CDR3 nucleotide sequence: TGTGCCAGTAGTATGGGTGGAGGTGAAAAACTGTTTTTT.

The chain couples TRBV3-1 (or the pseudogene TRBV3-2) to TRBJ2-3; 10 bases line up with TRBD2. This CDR3 region has 15 residues. From germline, CDR1 is LGHDT and CDR2 YNNKEL (reference sequence). V shed 4 bases and J 4 bases; nucleotides not matched to a gene: 5. The CDR3 DNA sequence: TGTGCCAGCAGCCCTCAAGCGGGGGGGCCAGATACGCAGTATTTT. Its translation is CASSPQAGGPDTQYF.

The chain employs TRBV5-1 and TRBJ2-3; 7 bases agree with TRBD2. After removal of 4 bases from V and 5 bases from J, the junction contained 16 bases not matched to a gene. The CDR3 contains 17 residues. CDR1 and CDR2 (germline): SGHRS, YFSETQ. Here the CDR3 reads CASSGASGTLRGDTQYF. DNA for the CDR3: TGCGCCAGCAGCGGGGCAAGCGGGACTCTGAGGGGAGATACGCAGTATTTT.

The table lists this clone with a few counts. This chain uses TRBV3-1 (or the pseudogene TRBV3-2) with TRBJ1-2; 7 bases are a match to TRBD1. The CDR3 loop spans 14 amino acids. The V gene's germline CDR1 is LGHDT and CDR2 YNNKEL (reference sequence). V lost 2 bases and J lost 8; bases outside the gene matches: 8. The CDR3 loop is CASSQLSSGGGYTF. CDR3 DNA: TGTGCCAGCAGCCAACTCTCATCAGGGGGAGGCTACACCTTC.

J is TRBJ2-1 and V is TRBV28; D remains ambiguous. CDR3 size: 10 residues. V lost 6 bases to trimming and J lost 6 bases, with 3 bases between them. Germline V gene data show CDR1 as MDHEN and CDR2 as SYDVKM. CDR3 coding DNA: TGTGCCAGCAGGAGCAATGAGCAGTTCTTC. Protein product: CASRSNEQFF.

V gene TRBV6-5 combines with J gene TRBJ1-6; TRBD1 matches at 8 bases. The CDR3 contains 16 residues. Germline V CDR1 and CDR2: MNHEY, SVGAGI. After removal of 2 bases from V and 10 bases from J, the junction contained 10 bases not matched to a gene. The CDR3 here is CASSYGGGTGHSPLHF. CDR3 DNA: TGTGCCAGCAGTTACGGGGGCGGGACAGGTCACTCACCCCTCCACTTT.

J is TRBJ2-3 and V is TRBV6-1; 14 bases fit TRBD2. After removal of 4 bases from V and 8 bases from J, the junction contained 8 bases not matched to a gene. The germline V gene encodes CDR1 MNHNS and CDR2 SASEGT. The CDR3 sequence is 16 residues long. Here the CDR3 reads CASSATSGGAFPTQYF. CDR3 DNA sequence: TGTGCCAGCAGTGCGACTAGCGGGGGGGCCTTCCCTACGCAGTATTTT.

A single count supports this clone. In the same sample, other DNA sequences code for this CDR3. The chain couples TRBV5-1 to TRBJ1-4; TRBD1 aligns across 7 bases. This CDR3 is built from 14 residues. Germline CDR1 and CDR2: SGHRS and YFSETQ. V lost 0 bases and J lost 4; bases outside the gene matches: 0. CDR3 nucleotides: TGCGCCAGCAGCTTGGGACAGGGTAATGAAAAACTGTTTTTT. Translation gives CASSLGQGNEKLFF. The variable domain in full, completed from reference TRBV5-1 and TRBJ1-4, reads KAGVTQTPRYLIKTRGQQVTLSCSPISGHRSVSWYQQTPGQGLQFLFEYFSETQRNKGNFPGRFSGRQFSNSRSEMNVSTLELGDSALYLCASSLGQGNEKLFFGSGTQLSVL.

CDR3 sequence reads: CASSATGSSQPQHF. CDR3 in DNA: TGTGCCAGCAGCGCGACAGGGAGCAGCCAGCCCCAGCATTTT. This chain joins TRBV9 and TRBJ1-5; 7 bases match TRBD1. Germline CDR1 and CDR2: SGDLS and YYNGEE. The CDR3 contains 14 residues. Losses at the gene ends were 3 bases for V and 7 bases for J; bases not matched to a gene: 7.

This sequence joins TRBV6-1 and TRBJ2-7; TRBD2 matches 13 bases. Trimming took 4 bases from V and 0 from J; bases not matched to a gene: 3. This CDR3 has 16 residues. Germline assignment: CDR1 MNHNS and CDR2 SASEGT. CDR3 region: CASSGRTSGGSYEQYF. Written as DNA, the CDR3 is TGTGCCAGCAGTGGAAGGACTAGCGGGGGCTCCTACGAGCAGTACTTC.

The gene calls are TRBV12-5 and TRBJ1-2; D perhaps matches TRBD1 (5 bases). CDR3 size: 12 residues. Germline assignment: CDR1 LGHNT and CDR2 FRNRAP. V was shortened by 6 bases and J by 4 bases, with 9 bases between the two germline ends. The CDR3 spells CASGPQGYGYTF. CDR3 nucleotides: TGTGCTAGTGGCCCTCAGGGCTATGGCTACACCTTC.